These 13 T cell receptor beta chains share one sample of origin, sequenced in a study of CD8+ T cells in alopecia areata. Treatment meaning: oral pan-JAK inhibitor, 5-10 mg twice daily. Extracted RNA was reverse transcribed, and the resulting cDNA served as sequencing template. The method was immunoSEQ multiplex PCR; TCRdb's version includes in-frame clones alone and lacks a portion of them. The sample has under 350,000 clones, roughly 64% seen once; the top ten hold about 1.8%. The source was CD4+ T cells sorted from blood, collected at week 24, from a patient treated with tofacitinib. These receptors all come from a human donor with alopecia areata.

CDR3 region: CASSLARGQETQYF. The CDR3 bases are TGTGCCAGCAGCTTAGCGCGGGGTCAAGAGACCCAGTACTTC. This chain uses TRBV7-2 with TRBJ2-5; D might be TRBD2 (6 bases). Trimming pared 0 bases from V and 2 bases from J, leaving 7 bases between. Germline values: CDR1 SGHTA, CDR2 FQGNSA. The CDR3 runs to 14 residues.

This clone was recorded a few times. The chain combines TRBV9 with TRBJ2-7; no firm D call. Trimming stripped 4 bases from V and 2 bases from J, with 13 bases between. The CDR3 totals 14 residues. Germline lookup yields CDR1 SGDLS and CDR2 YYNGEE. The CDR3 loop is CASSPLTSTYEQYF. The CDR3 DNA reads TGTGCCAGCAGCCCATTGACATCAACCTACGAGCAGTACTTC.

V is TRBV5-1 and J is TRBJ1-3, with D unresolved. CDR1 SGHRS and CDR2 YFSETQ come from the germline V gene. This CDR3 comprises 13 residues. Between the trimmed V and J ends, which lost 0 bases and 8 bases, there was a span of 9 bases. The CDR3 sequence: CASSLDNRDTIYF. The CDR3 DNA reads as TGCGCCAGCAGCTTGGACAATCGGGACACCATATATTTT.

This clone was picked up a small number of times. V usage is TRBV28 and J usage is TRBJ2-7; possibly TRBD2 for D (5 bases). The CDR3 contains 14 residues. Germline V gene sequence: CDR1 MDHEN, CDR2 SYDVKM. V lost 7 bases and J 0 bases, leaving 13 bases between the germline ends. CDR3 DNA: TGTGCCAGCAACCGGCCGGGGAGCTCCTACGAGCAGTACTTC. It translates to CASNRPGSSYEQYF.

The chain is built from TRBV7-6 and TRBJ2-5; the match to TRBD2 covers 13 bases. Germline CDR1 and CDR2: SGHVS and FNYEAQ. Losses at the gene ends were 3 bases for V and 5 bases for J; bases not matched to a gene: 12. CDR3 length equals 18 residues. The CDR3 reads CASSLRLAGGPEVETQYF. The CDR3 DNA reads TGTGCCAGCAGCTTGAGACTAGCGGGGGGCCCAGAGGTGGAGACCCAGTACTTC. Variable domain in full (rest from reference TRBV7-6 and TRBJ2-5): GAGVSQSPRYKVTKRGQDVALRCDPISGHVSLYWYRQALGQGPEFLTYFNYEAQQDKSGLPNDRFSAERPEGSISTLTIQRTEQRDSAMYRCASSLRLAGGPEVETQYFGPGTRLLVL.

The chain carries TRBV30 and TRBJ2-5; D remains ambiguous. The CDR3 is 12 amino acids. Germline V lookup: CDR1 GTSNPN, CDR2 SVGIG (reference sequence). V lost 2 bases to trimming and J lost 5 bases, with 9 bases between them. The CDR3 nucleotides read TGTGCCTGGAGTTTAACCAGGGAGACCCAGTACTTC. As protein: CAWSLTRETQYF.

This clone has just a few counts. The chain recombines TRBV7-9 with TRBJ2-7, with 7 bases aligning to TRBD1. This CDR3 contains 14 residues. J lost 1 base, V lost 5 bases, and 5 bases had no gene match. Germline CDR1 reads SEHNR; CDR2 reads FQNEAQ (reference sequence). The CDR3 DNA is TGTGCCAGCAGCCGTTCGGGACAGTCCTACGAGCAGTACTTC. This sequence encodes CASSRSGQSYEQYF.

The chain couples TRBV29-1 to TRBJ2-3; 14 bases are shared with TRBD2. Germline trimming cut 3 bases from V and 4 bases from J; bases unmatched to any gene: 3. The CDR3 extends over 15 amino acids. Per germline, CDR1 SQVTM and CDR2 ANQGSEA. The CDR3 loop is CSVDQGLAGADTQYF. CDR3 sequence (DNA): TGCAGCGTTGATCAGGGACTAGCGGGGGCAGATACGCAGTATTTT.

This rearrangement joins TRBV7-2 to TRBJ1-6, with a tentative D call TRBD1 (6 bases). The V gene's germline CDR1 is SGHTA and CDR2 FQGNSA. The CDR3 spans 16 residues. V lost 4 bases, J lost 13 bases, and 23 bases lay in between. CDR3 nucleotides: TGTGCCAGCAGCTCAACAGGGTCAGCCGGTGGTTGGCCCCTCCACTTT. Its translation is CASSSTGSAGGWPLHF.

The V and J genes are TRBV9 and TRBJ1-4; perhaps TRBD1 as D (5 bases). Trimming removed 4 bases at V and 0 bases at J, with 10 bases between. This CDR3 has 15 amino acids. From germline, CDR1 is SGDLS and CDR2 YYNGEE. The CDR3 here is CASSLRGATNEKLFF. In nucleotides, the CDR3 is TGTGCCAGCAGCCTGAGGGGTGCAACTAATGAAAAACTGTTTTTT.

Only one count was recorded for this clone. V usage is TRBV2 and J usage is TRBJ1-2, with D hard to call. This CDR3 has 12 residues. With 6 bases removed from V and 3 bases from J, the gap between germline ends came to 8 bases. CDR1 and CDR2 (germline): SNHLY, FYNNEI. The CDR3 here is CASRAADYGYTF. For the CDR3, the DNA is TGTGCCAGCAGAGCAGCTGACTATGGCTACACCTTC.

A few counts support this clone. This chain uses TRBV27 with TRBJ2-7, with D unresolved. The germline V and J ends were trimmed by 2 bases and 6 bases, with 17 bases remaining between them. Germline V gives CDR1 MNHEY, CDR2 SMNVEV (reference sequence). The CDR3 has 15 residues. CDR3 nucleotides: TGTGCCAGCAGTTTAATCTCTGGTCCCTCAGGCGAGCAGTACTTC. Translating it yields CASSLISGPSGEQYF.

Comment on this clone: Within the sample, other DNA sequences also encode this same CDR3. This chain joins TRBV30 and TRBJ1-1; D is undetermined. Per the germline V gene, CDR1 is GTSNPN and CDR2 is SVGIG (reference sequence). The V end was cut by 1 base, the J end by 1 base, with 7 bases between. This CDR3 is built from 13 residues. The CDR3 protein is CAWSAGRNTEAFF. Here the CDR3 DNA reads TGTGCCTGGAGTGCTGGACGGAACACTGAAGCTTTCTTT.